This T cell receptor beta chain is drawn from a study of T-cell reconstitution after alpha-beta-depleted transplantation in children. The V gene lost 3 bases and the J gene lost 0 bases, with 11 bases spanning the gap. The CDR3 has 15 amino acids. Looked up from germline, CDR1 is LNHDA and CDR2 is SQIVND (reference sequence). The study, taken as a whole, reports: Newly produced T cells mostly accounted for T-cell counts and diversity one year post-transplant. Reported findings indicate that, about two months after transplant, alpha-beta T cells came from several hundred expanded clones, which were derived from non-depleted graft cells. Surviving recipient T cells and thymic progenitors accounted for the high day-60 TCRbeta diversity observed in some patients.

Unique molecular identifiers were incorporated into the prepared TCRbeta library. Each CDR3 protein is one row after TCRdb ran MiXCR on the PCR reads. The table records about 590,000 distinct CDR3 sequences, 10% to 15% of them present only once. This clonotype came up a few times. Its antigen is as yet unknown. The chain carries TRBV19 and TRBJ2-5, with D unresolved. The source was PBMCs, mostly from graft donor cells, collected 360 days after TCRalphabeta/CD19-depleted stem cell transplant. The clonotype comes from a male patient aged 5 to 17 who had a stem cell transplant for acute myeloid leukemia, so the T cells may come from the graft donor. CDR3: CASSIIGTHQETQYF. The CDR3 region has the DNA TGTGCCAGTAGTATTATTGGCACTCACCAAGAGACCCAGTACTTC.